This TCR beta chain was identified in a study of post-analysis software for immune sequencing data. Study outcomes and limitations: The normalized Chao1 diversity of multiple sclerosis patients was significantly lower than that of controls. About 5 TRBV segments occurring more often in patients than controls included TRBV5-6, TRBV5-1 and TRBV20-1.

The TCR beta cDNA libraries contained unique molecular identifiers. TCRdb passed the PCR reads through MiXCR, listing each CDR3 protein once. The profile shows 450,000 to 650,000 distinct CDR3 sequences, roughly 47% of them singletons. Note on this clonotype: Its antigen is unidentified.

This CDR3 contains 17 residues. Germline assignment: CDR1 SGHRS and CDR2 YFSETQ. V shed 0 bases and J shed 5 bases, with 20 bases lying between them. The source is a girl between 5 and 17 years old with multiple sclerosis. Sequences were obtained from blood. This chain connects TRBV5-1 to TRBJ1-1; a weak D match, TRBD1 (6 bases). The CDR3 sequence: CASSLVFLGGKETEAFF. The CDR3 nucleotides read TGCGCCAGCAGCTTGGTCTTCTTAGGGGGGAAGGAGACTGAAGCTTTCTTT.